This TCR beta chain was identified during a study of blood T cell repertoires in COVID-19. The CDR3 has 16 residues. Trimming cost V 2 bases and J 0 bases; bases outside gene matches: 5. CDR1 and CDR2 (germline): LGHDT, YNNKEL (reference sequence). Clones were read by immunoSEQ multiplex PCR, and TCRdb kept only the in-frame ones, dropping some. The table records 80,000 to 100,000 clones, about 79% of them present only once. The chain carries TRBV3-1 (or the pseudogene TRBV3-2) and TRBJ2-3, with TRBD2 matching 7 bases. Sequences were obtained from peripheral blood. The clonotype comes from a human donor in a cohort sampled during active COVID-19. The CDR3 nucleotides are TGTGCCAGCAGCCAACTGGCTAGCGGTAGCACAGATACGCAGTATTTT. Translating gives CASSQLASGSTDTQYF.